The sequence of this TCR beta chain was determined in a study of blood T cell repertoires in COVID-19. The overall study: Acute and convalescent COVID-19 samples came from the United States, Italy and Spain. T cells, B-cell-depleted T cells, or PBMCs supplied cDNA or gDNA.

Original data processing: Estimation of nucleated cell counts was performed using reference gene primer amplification. Repertoires were generated with immunoSEQ multiplex PCR, while TCRdb's copy carries only in-frame clones and drops some. V and J calls and clone size are those listed in that table; D and trimming were worked out from the DNA. The sample lists about 250,000 clones, approximately 90% occurring once. This CDR3 spans 16 amino acids. The V and J ends lost 6 bases and 0 bases respectively, with 17 bases between them. Germline CDR1 and CDR2: MNHNY and SVGAGI (reference sequence). The specimen sequenced was peripheral blood. The source is a man in his late teens or twenties with active or convalescent COVID-19. The chain uses TRBV6-6 and TRBJ2-5, with D possibly matching TRBD1 (6 bases). The DNA of the CDR3 is TGTGCCAGCAGAGACCTCAGGGGAAAGTACCAAGAGACCCAGTACTTC. Its protein product is CASRDLRGKYQETQYF.